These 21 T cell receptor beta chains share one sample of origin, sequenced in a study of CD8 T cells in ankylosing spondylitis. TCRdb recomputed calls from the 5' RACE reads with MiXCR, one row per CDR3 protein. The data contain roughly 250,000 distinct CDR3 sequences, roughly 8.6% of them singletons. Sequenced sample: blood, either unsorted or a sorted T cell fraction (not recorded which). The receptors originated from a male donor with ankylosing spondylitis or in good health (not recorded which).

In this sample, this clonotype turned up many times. The chain's CDR3 is CASSLASTGTTSTDTQYF. CDR3 sequence (DNA): TGTGCCAGCAGCTTAGCCTCCACCGGGACAACTAGCACAGATACGCAGTATTTT. The J gene is TRBJ2-3, the V gene TRBV7-3, with D maybe TRBD1 (6 bases). Per germline, CDR1 SGHTA and CDR2 FQGTGA. The CDR3 consists of 18 residues. Trimming shortened V by 2 bases and J by 0 bases, and 18 bases separated the two germline ends.

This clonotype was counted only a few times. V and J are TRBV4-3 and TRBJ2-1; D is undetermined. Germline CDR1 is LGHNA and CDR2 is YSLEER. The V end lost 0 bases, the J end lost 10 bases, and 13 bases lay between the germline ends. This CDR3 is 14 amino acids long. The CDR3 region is CASSQDRVSREQFF. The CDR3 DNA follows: TGCGCCAGCAGCCAAGATAGGGTTTCGCGGGAGCAGTTCTTC.

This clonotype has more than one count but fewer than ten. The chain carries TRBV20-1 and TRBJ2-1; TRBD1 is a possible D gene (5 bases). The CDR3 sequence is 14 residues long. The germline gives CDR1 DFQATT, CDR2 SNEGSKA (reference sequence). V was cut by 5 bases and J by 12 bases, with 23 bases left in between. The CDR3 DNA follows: TGCAGTGCTCGATCCATTCGACGGTGGGGCTGGCAGTTCTTC. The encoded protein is CSARSIRRWGWQFF.

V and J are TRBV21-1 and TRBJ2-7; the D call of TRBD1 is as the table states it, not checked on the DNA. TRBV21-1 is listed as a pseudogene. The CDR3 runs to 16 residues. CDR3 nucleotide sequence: TGTGCCAGCAGCAGACCTCAGGGAACACGGGCCGAGGAGCAGTACTTC. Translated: CASSRPQGTRAEEQYF.

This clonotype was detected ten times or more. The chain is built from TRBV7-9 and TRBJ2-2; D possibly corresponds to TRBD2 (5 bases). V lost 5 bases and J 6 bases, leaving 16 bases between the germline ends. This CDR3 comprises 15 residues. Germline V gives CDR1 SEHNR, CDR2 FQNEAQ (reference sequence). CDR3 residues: CASSPEGSLAGELFF. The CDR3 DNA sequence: TGTGCCAGCAGCCCAGAGGGCTCCTTAGCCGGGGAGCTGTTTTTT. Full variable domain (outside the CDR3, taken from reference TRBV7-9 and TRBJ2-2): DTGVSQNPRHKITKRGQNVTFRCDPISEHNRLYWYRQTLGQGPEFLTYFQNEAQLEKSRLLSDRFSAERPKGSFSTLEIQRTEQGDSAMYLCASSPEGSLAGELFFGEGSRLTVL.

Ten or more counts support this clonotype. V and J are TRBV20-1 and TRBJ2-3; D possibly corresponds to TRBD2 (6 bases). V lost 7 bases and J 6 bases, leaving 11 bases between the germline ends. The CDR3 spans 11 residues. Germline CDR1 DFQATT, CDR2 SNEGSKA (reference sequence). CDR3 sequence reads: CSVPDYDTQYF. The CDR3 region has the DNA TGCAGTGTCCCGGACTACGATACGCAGTATTTT.

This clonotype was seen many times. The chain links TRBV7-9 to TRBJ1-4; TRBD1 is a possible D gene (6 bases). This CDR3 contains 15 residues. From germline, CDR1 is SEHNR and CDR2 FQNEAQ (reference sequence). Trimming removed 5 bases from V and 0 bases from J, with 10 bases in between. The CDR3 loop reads CASSPPGATNEKLFF. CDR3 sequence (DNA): TGTGCCAGCAGCCCCCCAGGGGCAACTAATGAAAAACTGTTTTTT.

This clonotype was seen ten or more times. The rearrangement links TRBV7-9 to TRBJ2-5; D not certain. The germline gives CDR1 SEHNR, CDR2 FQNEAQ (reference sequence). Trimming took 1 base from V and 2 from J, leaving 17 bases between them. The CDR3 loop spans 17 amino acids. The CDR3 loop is CASSLVIGSGRQETQYF. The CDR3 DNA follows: TGTGCCAGCAGCTTAGTTATCGGGTCAGGAAGACAAGAGACCCAGTACTTC.

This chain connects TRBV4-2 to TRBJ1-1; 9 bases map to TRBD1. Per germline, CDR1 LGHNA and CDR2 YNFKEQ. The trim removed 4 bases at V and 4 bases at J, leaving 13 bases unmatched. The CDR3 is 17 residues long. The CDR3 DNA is TGTGCCAGCAGCCCAGGGCAACAGGGGGCAAGGGTCACTGAAGCTTTCTTT. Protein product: CASSPGQQGARVTEAFF.

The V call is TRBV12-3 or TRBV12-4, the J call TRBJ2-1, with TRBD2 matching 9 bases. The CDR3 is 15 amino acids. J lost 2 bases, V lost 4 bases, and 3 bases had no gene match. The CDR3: CASSSGGRAYNEQFF. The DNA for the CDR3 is TGTGCCAGCAGTTCTGGCGGGAGGGCCTACAATGAGCAGTTCTTC.

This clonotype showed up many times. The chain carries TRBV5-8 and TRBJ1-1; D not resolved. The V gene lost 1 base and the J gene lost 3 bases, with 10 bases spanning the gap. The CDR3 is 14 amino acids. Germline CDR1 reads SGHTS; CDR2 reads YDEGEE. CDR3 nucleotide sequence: TGTGCCAGCAGCTTGAAGGGATCGGACACTGAAGCTTTCTTT. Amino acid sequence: CASSLKGSDTEAFF.

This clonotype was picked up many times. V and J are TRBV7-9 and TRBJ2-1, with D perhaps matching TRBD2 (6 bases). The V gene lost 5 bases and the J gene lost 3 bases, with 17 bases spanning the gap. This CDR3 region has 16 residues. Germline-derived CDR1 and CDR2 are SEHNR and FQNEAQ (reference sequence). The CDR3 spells CASSPGSGEGYNEQFF. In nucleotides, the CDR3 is TGTGCCAGCAGCCCTGGCTCGGGAGAAGGCTACAATGAGCAGTTCTTC.

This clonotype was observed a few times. DNA of the CDR3: TGTGCCAGCAGCTTATCTGGCCCCTCCGGGGAGCTGTTTTTT. This encodes CASSLSGPSGELFF. The chain is built from TRBV7-3 and TRBJ2-2; D gene ambiguous. Germline-derived CDR1 and CDR2 are SGHTA and FQGTGA. The CDR3 is 14 amino acids. The V end lost 2 bases, the J end lost 6 bases, and 10 bases lay between the germline ends. Drawing the rest from reference TRBV7-3 and TRBJ2-2, the complete variable domain is GAGVSQTPSNKVTEKGKYVELRCDPISGHTALYWYRQSLGQGPEFLIYFQGTGAADDSGLPNDRFFAVRPEGSVSTLKIQRTERGDSAVYLCASSLSGPSGELFFGEGSRLTVL.

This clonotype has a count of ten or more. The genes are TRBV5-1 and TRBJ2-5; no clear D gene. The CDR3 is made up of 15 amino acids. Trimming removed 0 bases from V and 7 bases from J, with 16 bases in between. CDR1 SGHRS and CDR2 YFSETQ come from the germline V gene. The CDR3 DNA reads TGCGCCAGCAGCTTGGAGAATCTCTACCAGCGGACCCAGTACTTC. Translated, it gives CASSLENLYQRTQYF.

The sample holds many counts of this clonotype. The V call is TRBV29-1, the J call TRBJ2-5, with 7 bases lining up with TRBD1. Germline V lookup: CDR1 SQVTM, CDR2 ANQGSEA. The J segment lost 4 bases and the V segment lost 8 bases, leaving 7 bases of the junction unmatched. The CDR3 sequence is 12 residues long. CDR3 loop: CSISTGIETQYF. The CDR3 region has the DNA TGCAGCATTTCGACAGGGATAGAGACCCAGTACTTC.

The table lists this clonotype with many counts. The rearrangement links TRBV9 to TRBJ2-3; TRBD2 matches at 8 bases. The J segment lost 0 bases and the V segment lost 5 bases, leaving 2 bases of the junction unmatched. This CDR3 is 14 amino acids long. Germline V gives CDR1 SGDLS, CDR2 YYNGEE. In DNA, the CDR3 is TGTGCCAGCAGGACTAGCGATAGCACAGATACGCAGTATTTT. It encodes CASRTSDSTDTQYF.

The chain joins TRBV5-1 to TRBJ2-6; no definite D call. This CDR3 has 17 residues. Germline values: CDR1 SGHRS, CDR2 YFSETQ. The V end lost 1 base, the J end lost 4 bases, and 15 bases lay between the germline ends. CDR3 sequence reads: CASSLRFWRIGANVLTF. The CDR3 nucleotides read TGCGCCAGCAGCTTGCGTTTCTGGAGAATAGGGGCCAACGTCCTGACTTTC. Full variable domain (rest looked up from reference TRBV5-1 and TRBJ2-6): KAGVTQTPRYLIKTRGQQVTLSCSPISGHRSVSWYQQTPGQGLQFLFEYFSETQRNKGNFPGRFSGRQFSNSRSEMNVSTLELGDSALYLCASSLRFWRIGANVLTFGAGSRLTVL.

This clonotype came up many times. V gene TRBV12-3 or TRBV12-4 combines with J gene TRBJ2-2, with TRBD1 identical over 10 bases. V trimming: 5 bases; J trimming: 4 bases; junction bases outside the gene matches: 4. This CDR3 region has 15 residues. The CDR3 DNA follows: TGTGCCAGCAGTGAGACAGGGGGCTTCACCGGGGAGCTGTTTTTT. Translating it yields CASSETGGFTGELFF.

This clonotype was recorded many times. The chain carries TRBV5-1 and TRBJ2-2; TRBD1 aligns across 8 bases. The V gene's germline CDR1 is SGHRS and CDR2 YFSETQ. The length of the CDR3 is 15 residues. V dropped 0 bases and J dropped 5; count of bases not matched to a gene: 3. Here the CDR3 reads CASSLGTGITGELFF. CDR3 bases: TGCGCCAGCAGCTTGGGGACAGGGATTACCGGGGAGCTGTTTTTT.

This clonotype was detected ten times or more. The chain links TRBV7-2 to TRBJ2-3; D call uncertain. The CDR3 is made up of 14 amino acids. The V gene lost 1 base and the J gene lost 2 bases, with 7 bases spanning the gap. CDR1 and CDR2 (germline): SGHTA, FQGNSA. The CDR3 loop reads CASSLVLSTDTQYF. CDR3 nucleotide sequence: TGTGCCAGCAGCTTAGTACTTTCCACAGATACGCAGTATTTT.

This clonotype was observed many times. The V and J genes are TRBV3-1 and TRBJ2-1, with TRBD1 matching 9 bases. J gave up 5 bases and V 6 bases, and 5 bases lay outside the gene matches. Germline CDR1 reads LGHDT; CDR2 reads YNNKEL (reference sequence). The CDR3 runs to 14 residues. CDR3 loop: CASRKQGADNEQFF. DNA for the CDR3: TGTGCCAGCAGAAAACAGGGGGCGGACAATGAGCAGTTCTTC.